This entry is about one T cell receptor beta chain. What it binds is unknown. This sample was taken from a study of shared clonotypes between healthy human individuals. Study-wide results and limits: Sorted-subset sequencing, rarefaction showed, was incomplete despite large depth. Collection of samples was limited to blood; tissue repertoires likely differ. Unshared clonotypes carried lower generation probabilities than those common to all four donors. Shared across several donors were around 4.7% of the naive CD4 clonotypes.

The CDR3 has 15 residues. Trimming took 2 bases from V and 0 from J, leaving 10 bases between them. The V gene's germline CDR1 is MGHRA and CDR2 YSYEKL. Generated by immunoSEQ multiplex PCR, the TCRdb table keeps only in-frame clones and is missing some. The sample holds 2 million to 2.5 million clones, 90% to 95% seen once. Only CD45RO-negative cells positively selected for CCR7 counted as naive CD8 cells, so terminally differentiated effector memory CD45RA+ cells were excluded. This receptor was obtained from a young man in good health. Some clones in this sample may be carry-over from other donors' samples. V is TRBV4-1 and J is TRBJ1-1; D not certain. Sequencing was performed on naive CD8+ T cells from PBMCs. CDR3: CASSQQYSLNTEAFF. CDR3 DNA: TGCGCCAGCAGCCAACAGTATAGTCTGAACACTGAAGCTTTCTTT.